These 4 T cell receptor beta chains were all obtained from the same sample, sequenced in a study of cytomegalovirus exposure and HLA in healthy donors (dated by TCRdb to 2017 to 2019). Libraries came from the immunoSEQ multiplex PCR assay. A mixture of 60 forward primers for TCR Vbeta segments and 13 reverse primers for TCR Jbeta segments was used in the multiplex PCR. In its TCRdb copy, this immuneACCESS table keeps in-frame sequences only and misses some clones. Where compared with another copy, unresolved V genes explain less than half of these, and the others have no known cause. Recorded for this sample are just over 150,000 clones; approximately 84% of them occurred a single time. Roughly 2.2% of the sample is in the top ten clones. Source material: PBMCs. These receptors were obtained from a man aged 18 to 30 in good health and CMV-seropositive.

V usage is TRBV21-1 and J usage is TRBJ1-2; TRBD1 was called by the table and not checked on the DNA. TRBV21-1 is a recognized pseudogene. The CDR3 sequence is 16 residues long. The CDR3 spells CASSKPPGKINYGYTF. The CDR3 bases are TGTGCCAGCAGCAAACCGCCAGGGAAAATTAACTATGGCTACACCTTC.

The gene calls are TRBV4-1 and TRBJ1-1; possible D gene TRBD1, 5 bases. Germline CDR1 is MGHRA and CDR2 is YSYEKL. Trimming left V 0 bases short and J 6 bases short, with 17 bases between. The CDR3 is made up of 16 amino acids. CDR3 sequence (DNA): TGCGCCAGCAGCCAAGATGGGGCGCAGGCGAGTGCTGAAGCTTTCTTT. It specifies CASSQDGAQASAEAFF.

The chain is built from TRBV6-6 and TRBJ1-3; D might be TRBD1 (6 bases). CDR3 length: 14 residues. V dropped 7 bases and J dropped 1 base, with 11 bases sitting between them. Germline V gene lookup returns CDR1 MNHNY and CDR2 SVGAGI (reference sequence). DNA for the CDR3: TGTGCCAGCATTAACAGGGAATCTGGAAACACCATATATTTT. Translated: CASINRESGNTIYF.

Details on this clone: One end of the junction does not line up with germline, which may come from a read error. V usage is TRBV7-8 and J usage is TRBJ2-5; 11 positions agree with TRBD1. The CDR3 consists of 17 residues. CDR1 is SGHVS, CDR2 FQNEAQ, per germline. The chain's CDR3 is CAGRAKPGTGGRETQYF. The CDR3 DNA is TGTGCCGGCAGGGCTAAGCCTGGGACAGGGGGTAGAGAGACCCAGTACTTC.